The rows below give T cell receptor beta chains drawn from one sample of a study of liver allograft versus peripheral blood T cells. TCRdb re-derived calls from the reads in MiXCR, one entry per CDR3 protein. Among approximately 3,500 distinct CDR3 sequences listed, roughly 15% were seen once. The receptor source for this set is a human patient who had a liver transplant. Certain T cells may be donor cells from the graft. CDR3s include the opening cysteine and the closing phenylalanine or tryptophan. Each record gives: CDR3 DNA, CDR3 protein, D gene, V gene, J gene, clone size. D genes are given only for firm matches. Clone size is shown for a subset of rows, as once, few, many or a class of expanded clone.

TGTGCCAGCACCCCGCGGGAGGGCAATGAGCAGTTCTTC	CASTPREGNEQFF	TRBD2	TRBV12-3/TRBV12-4	TRBJ2-1	few
TGTGCCAGCAGCCTACCGGGACTAGCGGGAGAAATAGGCGAGCAGTACTTC	CASSLPGLAGEIGEQYF	TRBD2	TRBV11-2	TRBJ2-7	-
TGTGCCAGCAGCCTAAGAGGGACAGGGAACACTGAAGCTTTCTTT	CASSLRGTGNTEAFF	TRBD1	TRBV14	TRBJ1-1	-
TGCAGTGCAAAACAGGGGGTTGGTCAGCCCCAGCATTTT	CSAKQGVGQPQHF	TRBD1	TRBV20-1	TRBJ1-5	medium-sized
TGTGCCAGCAGTTTGCAGGGGCCGGGGGGCCCCGGGGAGCTGTTTTTT	CASSLQGPGGPGELFF	-	TRBV28	TRBJ2-2	medium-sized
TGTGCCAGCTCACCTGTATATTCAGGACAATTAGATCTAGATGGCTACACCTTC	CASSPVYSGQLDLDGYTF	-	TRBV18	TRBJ1-2	medium-sized
TGTGCCACCAGTGAGCTGGGACTAGCGGGACTCTACAATGAGCAGTTCTTC	CATSELGLAGLYNEQFF	TRBD2	TRBV24-1	TRBJ2-1	medium-sized
TGTGCCAGCAGGGTGAGCTCTGGAAACACCATATATTTT	CASRVSSGNTIYF	-	TRBV12-3/TRBV12-4	TRBJ1-3	medium-sized
TGTGCCAGCAGCTACCGGACAGCTAAGAACACTGAAGCTTTCTTT	CASSYRTAKNTEAFF	-	TRBV11-3	TRBJ1-1	-
TGTGCCAGCAGCGTAACAGGACACAATGAGCAGTTCTTC	CASSVTGHNEQFF	-	TRBV9	TRBJ2-1	many
TGTGCCAGCAGCCCTCGGGACCAGCTGGTCCGTGAGCAGTTCTTC	CASSPRDQLVREQFF	-	TRBV5-6	TRBJ2-1	medium-sized
TGTGCCAGCAGCGTGGACAACCGAGGCTTTGAGCAGTTCTTC	CASSVDNRGFEQFF	-	TRBV9	TRBJ2-1	many
TGTGCCAGCAGCTTAGTTCTAGCGGGAGGTGCGGAGACCCAGTACTTC	CASSLVLAGGAETQYF	TRBD2	TRBV7-9	TRBJ2-5	few
TGTGCCAGCAGCCCTGCAGGGTTGAACTATGGCTACACCTTC	CASSPAGLNYGYTF	-	TRBV9	TRBJ1-2	-
TGTGCCAGCGTAGGGAACTATGGCTACACCTTC	CASVGNYGYTF	-	TRBV6-1	TRBJ1-2	medium-sized
TGTGCCAGCAGTTATGGATTGCATTCTGAAGCTTTCTTT	CASSYGLHSEAFF	-	TRBV6-6	TRBJ1-1	medium-sized
TGTGCCACAGGGGGTAGCACAGATACGCAGTATTTT	CATGGSTDTQYF	TRBD1	TRBV10-3	TRBJ2-3	medium-sized
TGCAGTGCCCCGATGGGGTTGGCCACCGGGGAGCTGTTTTTT	CSAPMGLATGELFF	-	TRBV20-1	TRBJ2-2	many
TGCAGCGTTGAAGGGACTAGCGGGAGGATAGGAGAGCAGTTCTTC	CSVEGTSGRIGEQFF	TRBD2	TRBV29-1	TRBJ2-1	large
TGTGCCAGCAGTCGTTCCGGGATACTCGTCTACGAGCAGTACTTC	CASSRSGILVYEQYF	-	TRBV6-5	TRBJ2-7	medium-sized
TGTGCCAGCCTACTCACGGGGAACTATGGCTACACCTTC	CASLLTGNYGYTF	-	TRBV28	TRBJ1-2	medium-sized
TGCAGTGCCCTCCGACTAGCGGGTGACTTGAACACCGGGGAGCTGTTTTTT	CSALRLAGDLNTGELFF	TRBD2	TRBV20-1	TRBJ2-2	medium-sized
TGCAGTGCTAGGTCCAGGAACTATGGCTACACCTTC	CSARSRNYGYTF	-	TRBV20-1	TRBJ1-2	medium-sized
TGCAGCGTTACAGGGGGCGCAGACTTCTACGAGCAGTACTTC	CSVTGGADFYEQYF	TRBD1	TRBV29-1	TRBJ2-7	large
TGTGCCAGTAGATCCACCAGATACTACGAGCAGTACTTC	CASRSTRYYEQYF	-	TRBV19	TRBJ2-7	-
TGTGCCAGTAGTATAGTGGGTGACACCTACGAGCAGTACTTC	CASSIVGDTYEQYF	-	TRBV19	TRBJ2-7	medium-sized
TGTGCCAGCAGCCGCGGTGGGGACGGGGGATCCGGGGAGCTGTTTTTT	CASSRGGDGGSGELFF	-	TRBV3-1	TRBJ2-2	-
TGCGCCAGCAGCTTGGAACTAGCGGGGGGATCTAGCACAGATACGCAGTATTTT	CASSLELAGGSSTDTQYF	TRBD2	TRBV5-1	TRBJ2-3	-
TGTGCCAGCAGTCCCCTCGGACAACCAAACACTGAAGCTTTCTTT	CASSPLGQPNTEAFF	-	TRBV6-5	TRBJ1-1	-
TGTGCCAGCAGTTCGACTAGCGGGAGCGACGAGCAGTACTTC	CASSSTSGSDEQYF	TRBD2	TRBV12-3/TRBV12-4	TRBJ2-7	few
TGCAGTGCTAGACCAACACGGGGGGAGACTAATGAAAAACTGTTTTTT	CSARPTRGETNEKLFF	-	TRBV20-1	TRBJ1-4	-
TGTGCCAGCAGTTTCCTTGAGGGGGCCAGGACTGAAGCTTTCTTT	CASSFLEGARTEAFF	TRBD1	TRBV12-3/TRBV12-4	TRBJ1-1	-
TGTGCCAGCTCACCACCCTCGCGGGAGTTCGGCGCAGATACGCAGTATTTT	CASSPPSREFGADTQYF	TRBD2	TRBV18	TRBJ2-3	medium-sized
-	CASSSSSRGANGYTF	-	TRBV6-5	TRBJ1-2	large
TGTGCCAGCAGCCGAGACAGGGGGGGTTCACCCCTCCACTTT	CASSRDRGGSPLHF	TRBD1	TRBV7-9	TRBJ1-6	medium-sized
TGTGCCAGCAGCCAAGTTCCACCCTACTCTTTCACAGATACGCAGTATTTT	CASSQVPPYSFTDTQYF	-	TRBV3-1	TRBJ2-3	-
TGCAGTGCCAAACCTGGTAGCACAGATACGCAGTATTTT	CSAKPGSTDTQYF	-	TRBV20-1	TRBJ2-3	few
TGTGCCAGCAGTTACTGGACTAGCGGACCCGGGGAGCTGTTTTTT	CASSYWTSGPGELFF	TRBD2	TRBV6-5	TRBJ2-2	-
TGTGCCAGCAGTTCGGGGGGGAACAATGAGCAGTTCTTC	CASSSGGNNEQFF	TRBD2	TRBV6-5	TRBJ2-1	medium-sized
TGCGCCAGCAGCTTGAAACTAGCGGGAGGGAATGAGCAGTTCTTC	CASSLKLAGGNEQFF	TRBD2	TRBV5-1	TRBJ2-1	few
TGTGCCAGCTCACCACTGGACAGCCTCGACACTGAAGCTTTCTTT	CASSPLDSLDTEAFF	-	TRBV18	TRBJ1-1	medium-sized
TGTGCCAGCAGTGGGGACACTGAAGCTTTCTTT	CASSGDTEAFF	-	TRBV2	TRBJ1-1	-
TGCGCCAGCAGAACGGGACAGGGTATTCCCGAGCAGTACTTC	CASRTGQGIPEQYF	TRBD1	TRBV10-2	TRBJ2-7	few
TGTGCCAGCAGTGAGAACGGCAGGGGTATCCAGCCCCAGCATTTT	CASSENGRGIQPQHF	-	TRBV6-1	TRBJ1-5	medium-sized
TGTGCCAGCAGTCTCGGACAGGGGCTCTATGGCTACACCTTC	CASSLGQGLYGYTF	TRBD1	TRBV6-6	TRBJ1-2	medium-sized
TGCGCCAGCAGTGGAGCCAGGGAAAGTGGCTACACCTTC	CASSGARESGYTF	-	TRBV10-1	TRBJ1-2	medium-sized
TGTGCCAGCAGACGAGGACAGGGGCTCAAGAACACTGAAGCTTTCTTT	CASRRGQGLKNTEAFF	TRBD1	TRBV12-3/TRBV12-4	TRBJ1-1	-
TGCGCCAGCAGCTTGAAGCCAGGGGATGAAAAACTGTTTTTT	CASSLKPGDEKLFF	-	TRBV5-1	TRBJ1-4	-
TGTGCCAGCAGTGCGACTAGTTCCGTCCACGAGCAGTACTTC	CASSATSSVHEQYF	-	TRBV6-1	TRBJ2-7	medium-sized
TGCAGTGCTAGAACGGGGATTGTGGTAGCTTTCTTT	CSARTGIVVAFF	-	TRBV20-1	TRBJ1-1	-
TGTGCCAGCAGTTCCTCTAGCGGGGGCACCGGGGAGCTGTTTTTT	CASSSSSGGTGELFF	TRBD2	TRBV6-5	TRBJ2-2	medium-sized
TGTGCCAGCAGTGAAGCAACTAGCGGGAGGGCCCCGTTTGGGCAGTACTTC	CASSEATSGRAPFGQYF	TRBD2	TRBV25-1	TRBJ2-7	medium-sized